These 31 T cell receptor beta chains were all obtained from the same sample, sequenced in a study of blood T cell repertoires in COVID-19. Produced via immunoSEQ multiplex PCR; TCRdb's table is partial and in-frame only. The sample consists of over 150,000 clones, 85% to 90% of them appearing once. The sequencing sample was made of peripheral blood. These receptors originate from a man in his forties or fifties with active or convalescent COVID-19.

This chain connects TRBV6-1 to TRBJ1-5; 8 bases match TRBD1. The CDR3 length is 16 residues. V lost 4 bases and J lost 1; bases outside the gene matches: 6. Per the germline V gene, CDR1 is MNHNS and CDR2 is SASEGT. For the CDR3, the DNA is TGTGCCAGCAGTGGGGGACAGGTCCAAAGCAATCAGCCCCAGCATTTT. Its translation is CASSGGQVQSNQPQHF.

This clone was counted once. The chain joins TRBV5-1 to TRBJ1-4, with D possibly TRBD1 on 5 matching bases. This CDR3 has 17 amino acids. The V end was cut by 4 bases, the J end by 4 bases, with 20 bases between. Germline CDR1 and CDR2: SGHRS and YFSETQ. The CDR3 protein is CASSPTPYGTDNEKLFF. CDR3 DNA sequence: TGCGCCAGCAGCCCTACCCCTTACGGGACTGATAATGAAAAACTGTTTTTT. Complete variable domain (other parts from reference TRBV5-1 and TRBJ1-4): KAGVTQTPRYLIKTRGQQVTLSCSPISGHRSVSWYQQTPGQGLQFLFEYFSETQRNKGNFPGRFSGRQFSNSRSEMNVSTLELGDSALYLCASSPTPYGTDNEKLFFGSGTQLSVL.

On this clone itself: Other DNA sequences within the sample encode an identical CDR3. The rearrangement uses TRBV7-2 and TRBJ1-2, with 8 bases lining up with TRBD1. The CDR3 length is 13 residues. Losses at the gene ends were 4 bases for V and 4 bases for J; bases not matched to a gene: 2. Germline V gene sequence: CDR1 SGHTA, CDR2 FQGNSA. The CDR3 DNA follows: TGTGCCAGCAGCTCAACAGGGGGCTATGGCTACACCTTC. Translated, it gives CASSSTGGYGYTF.

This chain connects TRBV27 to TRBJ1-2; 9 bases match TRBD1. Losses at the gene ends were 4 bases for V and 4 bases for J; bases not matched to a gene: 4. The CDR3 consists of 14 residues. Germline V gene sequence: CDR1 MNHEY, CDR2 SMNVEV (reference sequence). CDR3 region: CASSSMTGGYGYTF. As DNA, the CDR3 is TGTGCCAGCAGTTCAATGACAGGGGGCTATGGCTACACCTTC.

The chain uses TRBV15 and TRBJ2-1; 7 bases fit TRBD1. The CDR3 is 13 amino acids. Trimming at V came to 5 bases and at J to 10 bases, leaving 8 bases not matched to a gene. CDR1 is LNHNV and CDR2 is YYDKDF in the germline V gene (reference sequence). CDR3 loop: CATSVHRGLEQFF. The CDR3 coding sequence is TGTGCCACCAGCGTACACAGGGGTCTGGAGCAGTTCTTC.

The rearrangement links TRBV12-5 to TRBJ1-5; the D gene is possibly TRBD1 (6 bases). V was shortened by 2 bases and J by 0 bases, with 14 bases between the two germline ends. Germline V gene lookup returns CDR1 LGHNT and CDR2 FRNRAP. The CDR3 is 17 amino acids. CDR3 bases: TGTGCTAGTGGTTTGACCCCGGACAGATATAGCAATCAGCCCCAGCATTTT. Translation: CASGLTPDRYSNQPQHF.

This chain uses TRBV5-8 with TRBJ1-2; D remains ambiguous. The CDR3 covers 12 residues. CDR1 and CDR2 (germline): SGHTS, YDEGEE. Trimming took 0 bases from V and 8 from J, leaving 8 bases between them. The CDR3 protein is CASSLEPPGYTF. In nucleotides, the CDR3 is TGTGCCAGCAGCTTGGAGCCCCCGGGCTACACCTTC.

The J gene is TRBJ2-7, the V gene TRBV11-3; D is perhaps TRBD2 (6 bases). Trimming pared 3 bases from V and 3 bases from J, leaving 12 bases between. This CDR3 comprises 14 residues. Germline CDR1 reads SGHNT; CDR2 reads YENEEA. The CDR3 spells CASSLEGIDYEQYF. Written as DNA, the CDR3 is TGTGCCAGCAGCTTGGAGGGGATCGACTACGAGCAGTACTTC.

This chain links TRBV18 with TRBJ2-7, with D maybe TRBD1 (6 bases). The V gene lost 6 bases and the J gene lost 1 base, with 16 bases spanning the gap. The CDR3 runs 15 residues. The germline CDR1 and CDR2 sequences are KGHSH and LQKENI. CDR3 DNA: TGTGCCAGCTCTCCCCCCGGACAGCGATCCTACGAGCAGTACTTC. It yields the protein CASSPPGQRSYEQYF.

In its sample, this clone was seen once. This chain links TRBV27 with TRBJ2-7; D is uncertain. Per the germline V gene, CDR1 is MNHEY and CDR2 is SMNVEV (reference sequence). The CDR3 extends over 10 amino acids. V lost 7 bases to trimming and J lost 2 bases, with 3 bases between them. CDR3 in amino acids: CASTTYEQYF. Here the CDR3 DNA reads TGTGCCAGCACCACCTACGAGCAGTACTTC.

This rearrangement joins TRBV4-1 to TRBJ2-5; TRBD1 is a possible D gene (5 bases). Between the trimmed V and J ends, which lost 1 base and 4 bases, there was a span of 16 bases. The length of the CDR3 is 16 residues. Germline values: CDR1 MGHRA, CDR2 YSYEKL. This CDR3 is CASSQVRIQGRETQYF. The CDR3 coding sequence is TGCGCCAGCAGCCAAGTGCGAATTCAGGGAAGAGAGACCCAGTACTTC.

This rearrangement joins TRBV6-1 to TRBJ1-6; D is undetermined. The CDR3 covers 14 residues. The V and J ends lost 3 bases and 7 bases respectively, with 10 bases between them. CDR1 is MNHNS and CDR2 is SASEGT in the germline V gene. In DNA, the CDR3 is TGTGCCAGCAGTGACCAGGTTGGAAATTCACCCCTCCACTTT. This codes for CASSDQVGNSPLHF.

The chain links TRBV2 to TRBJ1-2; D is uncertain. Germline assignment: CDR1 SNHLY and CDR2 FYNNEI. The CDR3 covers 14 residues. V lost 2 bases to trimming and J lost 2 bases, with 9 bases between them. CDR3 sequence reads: CASSEQTTNYGYTF. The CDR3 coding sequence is TGTGCCAGCAGTGAACAGACAACAAACTATGGCTACACCTTC.

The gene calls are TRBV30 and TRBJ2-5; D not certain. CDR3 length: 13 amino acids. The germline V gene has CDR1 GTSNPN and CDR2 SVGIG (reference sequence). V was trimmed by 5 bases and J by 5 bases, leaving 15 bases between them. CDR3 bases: TGTGCCTGGGCCCAAGGCTTGGAGGAGACCCAGTACTTC. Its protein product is CAWAQGLEETQYF.

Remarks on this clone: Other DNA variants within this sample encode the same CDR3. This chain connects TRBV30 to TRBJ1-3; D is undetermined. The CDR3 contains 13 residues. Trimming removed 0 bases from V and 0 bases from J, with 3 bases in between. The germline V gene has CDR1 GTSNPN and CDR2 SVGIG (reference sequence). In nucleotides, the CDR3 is TGTGCCTGGAGTGTCCTCTCTGGAAACACCATATATTTT. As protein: CAWSVLSGNTIYF.

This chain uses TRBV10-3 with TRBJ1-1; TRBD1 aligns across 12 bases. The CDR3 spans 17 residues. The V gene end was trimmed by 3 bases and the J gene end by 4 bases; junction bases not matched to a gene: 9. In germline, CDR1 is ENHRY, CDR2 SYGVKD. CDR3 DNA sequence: TGTGCCATCAGTGATGGGACAGGGGGCTCAAGCGGCACTGAAGCTTTCTTT. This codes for CAISDGTGGSSGTEAFF.

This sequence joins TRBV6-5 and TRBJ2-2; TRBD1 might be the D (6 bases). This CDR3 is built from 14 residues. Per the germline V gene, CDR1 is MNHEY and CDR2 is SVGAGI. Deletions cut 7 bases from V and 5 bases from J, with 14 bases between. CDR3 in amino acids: CASNILGGTGELFF. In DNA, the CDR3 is TGTGCCAGCAACATCCTAGGGGGAACCGGGGAGCTGTTTTTT.

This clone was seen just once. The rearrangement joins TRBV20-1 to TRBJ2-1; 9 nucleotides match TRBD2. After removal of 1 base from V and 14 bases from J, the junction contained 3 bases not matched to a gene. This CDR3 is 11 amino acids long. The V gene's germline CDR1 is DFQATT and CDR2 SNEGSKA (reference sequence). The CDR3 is CSARGAGGKFF. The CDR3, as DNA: TGCAGTGCTAGAGGAGCGGGGGGCAAGTTCTTC.

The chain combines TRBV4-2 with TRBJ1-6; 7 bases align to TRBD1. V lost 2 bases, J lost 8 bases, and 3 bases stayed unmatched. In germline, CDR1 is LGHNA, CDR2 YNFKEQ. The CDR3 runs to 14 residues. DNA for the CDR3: TGTGCCAGCAGCCAAAAGACAGGGTATTCACCCCTCCACTTT. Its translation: CASSQKTGYSPLHF.

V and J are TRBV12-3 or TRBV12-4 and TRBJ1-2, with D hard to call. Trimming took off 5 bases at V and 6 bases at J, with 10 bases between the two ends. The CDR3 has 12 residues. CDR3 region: CASSPYGDGYTF. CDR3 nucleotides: TGTGCCAGCAGTCCCTACGGGGATGGCTACACCTTC.

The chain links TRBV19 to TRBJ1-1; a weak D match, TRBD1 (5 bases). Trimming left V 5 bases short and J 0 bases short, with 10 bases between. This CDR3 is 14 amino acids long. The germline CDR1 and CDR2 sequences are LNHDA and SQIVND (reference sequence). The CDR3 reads CASSPRQMNTEAFF. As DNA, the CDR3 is TGTGCCAGTAGTCCCCGACAGATGAACACTGAAGCTTTCTTT.

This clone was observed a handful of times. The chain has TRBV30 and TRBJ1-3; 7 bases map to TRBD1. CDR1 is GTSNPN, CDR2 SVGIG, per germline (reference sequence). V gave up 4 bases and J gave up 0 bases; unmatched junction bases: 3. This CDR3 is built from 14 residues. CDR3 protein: CAWTRQGSGNTIYF. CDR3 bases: TGTGCCTGGACGAGACAGGGCTCTGGAAACACCATATATTTT.

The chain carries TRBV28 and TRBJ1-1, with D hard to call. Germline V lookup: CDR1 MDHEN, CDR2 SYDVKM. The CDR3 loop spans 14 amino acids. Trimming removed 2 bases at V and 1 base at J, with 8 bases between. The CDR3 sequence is CASSLGGENTEAFF. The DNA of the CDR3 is TGTGCCAGCAGTTTAGGAGGCGAGAACACTGAAGCTTTCTTT. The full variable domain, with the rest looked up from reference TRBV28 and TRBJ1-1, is DVKVTQSSRYLVKRTGEKVFLECVQDMDHENMFWYRQDPGLGLRLIYFSYDVKMKEKGDIPEGYSVSREKKERFSLILESASTNQTSMYLCASSLGGENTEAFFGQGTRLTVV.

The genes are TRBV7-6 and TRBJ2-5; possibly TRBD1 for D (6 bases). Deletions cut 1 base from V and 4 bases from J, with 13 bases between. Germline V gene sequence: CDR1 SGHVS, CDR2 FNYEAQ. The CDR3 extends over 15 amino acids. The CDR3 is CASSLVRGMRETQYF. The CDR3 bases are TGTGCCAGCAGCTTAGTGAGGGGGATGCGAGAGACCCAGTACTTC.

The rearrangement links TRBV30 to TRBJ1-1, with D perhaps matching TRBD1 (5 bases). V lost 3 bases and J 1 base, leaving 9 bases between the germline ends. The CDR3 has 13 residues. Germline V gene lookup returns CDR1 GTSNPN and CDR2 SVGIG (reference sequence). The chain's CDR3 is CAWSGGPNTEAFF. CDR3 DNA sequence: TGTGCCTGGAGCGGGGGTCCGAACACTGAAGCTTTCTTT.

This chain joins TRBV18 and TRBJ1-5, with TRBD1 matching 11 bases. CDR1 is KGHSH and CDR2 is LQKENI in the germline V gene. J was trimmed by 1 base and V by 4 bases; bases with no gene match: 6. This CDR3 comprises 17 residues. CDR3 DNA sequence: TGTGCCAGCTCACTCGGACAGGGGGCAAGAAGCAATCAGCCCCAGCATTTT. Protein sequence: CASSLGQGARSNQPQHF.

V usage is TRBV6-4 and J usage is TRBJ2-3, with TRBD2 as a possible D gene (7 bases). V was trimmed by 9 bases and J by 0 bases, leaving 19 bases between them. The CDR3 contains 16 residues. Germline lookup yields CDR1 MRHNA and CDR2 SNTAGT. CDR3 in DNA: TGTGCCAGGGGGGGGGCCGAGGCTGCTAGCACAGATACGCAGTATTTT. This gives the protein CARGGAEAASTDTQYF.

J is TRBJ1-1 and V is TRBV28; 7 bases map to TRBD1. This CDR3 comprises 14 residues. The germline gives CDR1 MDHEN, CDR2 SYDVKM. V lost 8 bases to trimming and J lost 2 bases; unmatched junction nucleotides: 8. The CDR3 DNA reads TGTGCCAGCCAGGGGGACACCTTCAACACTGAAGCTTTCTTT. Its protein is CASQGDTFNTEAFF.

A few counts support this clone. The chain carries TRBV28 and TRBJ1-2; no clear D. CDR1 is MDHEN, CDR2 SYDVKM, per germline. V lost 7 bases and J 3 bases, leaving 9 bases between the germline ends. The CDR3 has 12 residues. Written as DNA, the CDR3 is TGTGCCAGCACCGACGGGTACTATGGCTACACCTTC. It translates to CASTDGYYGYTF.

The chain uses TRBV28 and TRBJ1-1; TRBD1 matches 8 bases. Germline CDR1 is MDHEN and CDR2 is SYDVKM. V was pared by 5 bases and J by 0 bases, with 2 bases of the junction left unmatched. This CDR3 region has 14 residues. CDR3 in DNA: TGTGCCAGCAGTCCAGGGGGCATGAACACTGAAGCTTTCTTT. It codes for CASSPGGMNTEAFF.

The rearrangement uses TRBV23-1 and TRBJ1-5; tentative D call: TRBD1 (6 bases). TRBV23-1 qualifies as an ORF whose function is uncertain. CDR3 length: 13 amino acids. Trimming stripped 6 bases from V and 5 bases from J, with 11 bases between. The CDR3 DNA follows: TGCGCCAGCAGGATGGGGGCTGATCAGCCCCAGCATTTT. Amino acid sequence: CASRMGADQPQHF.